The 32 T cell receptor beta chains below were found in one sample sequenced in a study of cytomegalovirus exposure and HLA in healthy donors. Primers for the PCR totalled 60 Vbeta and 13 Jbeta. TCRdb's copy holds only in-frame clones and misses some; the assay was immunoSEQ multiplex PCR. The top ten hold around 6% of the sample, which has about 180,000 clones, around three quarters seen once. The sample consisted of PBMCs. Source of these receptors: a man aged 35 to 55 in good health and CMV-seronegative.

V and J are TRBV18 and TRBJ2-3, with TRBD1 matching 9 bases. In germline, CDR1 is KGHSH, CDR2 LQKENI. V was clipped by 4 bases and J by 3 bases; unmatched bases: 2. The CDR3 runs to 14 residues. CDR3 bases: TGTGCCAGCTCACTCGGACAGGGGACAGATACGCAGTATTTT. This encodes CASSLGQGTDTQYF.

The chain has TRBV9 and TRBJ1-1; 8 positions match TRBD1. Trimming removed 3 bases from V and 4 bases from J; junction bases left unmatched: 5. CDR3 length: 14 residues. The germline V gene has CDR1 SGDLS and CDR2 YYNGEE. CDR3 sequence: CASSARQGPTEAFF. CDR3 DNA: TGTGCCAGCAGCGCTCGACAGGGGCCCACTGAAGCTTTCTTT. The variable domain in full, completed from reference TRBV9 and TRBJ1-1, reads DSGVTQTPKHLITATGQRVTLRCSPRSGDLSVYWYQQSLDQGLQFLIQYYNGEERAKGNILERFSAQQFPDLHSELNLSSLELGDSALYFCASSARQGPTEAFFGQGTRLTVV.

This clone occurred once. The chain has TRBV30 and TRBJ2-7; a weak D match, TRBD2 (7 bases). Trimming took 2 bases from V and 6 from J, leaving 20 bases between them. Per germline, CDR1 GTSNPN and CDR2 SVGIG (reference sequence). This CDR3 comprises 15 residues. The CDR3 region has the DNA TGTGCCTGGAGTCCTTCTTCGGGGGGCAAAAGCGAGCAGTACTTC. It encodes CAWSPSSGGKSEQYF.

The chain has TRBV27 and TRBJ1-2; 8 nucleotides align to TRBD1. CDR3 length: 12 amino acids. V shed 6 bases and J 8 bases; nucleotides not matched to a gene: 5. CDR1 is MNHEY, CDR2 SMNVEV, per germline (reference sequence). The CDR3 DNA sequence: TGTGCCAGCAGCAAGGACAGGGCCGGCTACACCTTC. This sequence encodes CASSKDRAGYTF.

V and J are TRBV4-3 and TRBJ1-6; D remains unclear. CDR3 length: 16 residues. V was shortened by 0 bases and J by 5 bases, with 11 bases between the two germline ends. From germline, CDR1 is LGHNA and CDR2 YSLEER. CDR3 coding DNA: TGCGCCAGCAGCCAAGATCGACACGCTGATAATTCACCCCTCCACTTT. Its protein product is CASSQDRHADNSPLHF.

This clone was recorded once. The CDR3 here is CASSVDGATNEKLFF. In nucleotides, the CDR3 is TGTGCCAGCAGTGTGGACGGGGCAACTAATGAAAAACTGTTTTTT. The rearrangement joins TRBV2 to TRBJ1-4, with D unclear. This CDR3 region has 15 residues. V was trimmed by 4 bases and J by 0 bases, leaving 9 bases between them. In germline, CDR1 is SNHLY, CDR2 FYNNEI.

This chain's CDR3 is CASSPGTWTAYGYTF. CDR3 nucleotide sequence: TGCGCCAGCAGCCCCGGCACGTGGACAGCCTATGGCTACACCTTC. The chain links TRBV4-1 to TRBJ1-2, with TRBD1 as a possible D gene (6 bases). The CDR3 spans 15 residues. Germline CDR1 reads MGHRA; CDR2 reads YSYEKL. The V end was cut by 4 bases, the J end by 4 bases, with 16 bases between.

This clone turned up a few times. The genes are TRBV6-5 and TRBJ2-5; a weak D match, TRBD1 (6 bases). The end of the DNA fits TRBJ2-7 better, so the J call may be wrong. The CDR3 runs 15 residues. CDR1 is MNHEY and CDR2 is SVGAGI in the germline V gene. The CDR3 spells CASSSTGLLRNEQYF. The CDR3, as DNA: TGTGCCAGCAGTTCCACAGGGTTGTTACGAAACGAGCAGTACTTC.

The chain combines TRBV6-1 with TRBJ2-2; 8 bases are a match to TRBD1. CDR3 length: 15 residues. The germline V gene encodes CDR1 MNHNS and CDR2 SASEGT. The ends lost 4 bases at V and 4 bases at J; junction bases unmatched: 5. The CDR3 DNA is TGTGCCAGCAGTGGCGGACAGGGTGTCACCGGGGAGCTGTTTTTT. Encoded protein: CASSGGQGVTGELFF.

V and J are TRBV30 and TRBJ2-2; 14 bases fit TRBD2. This CDR3 is 15 amino acids long. The V segment lost 5 bases and the J segment 7 bases; nucleotides outside the gene matches: 6. CDR1 is GTSNPN and CDR2 is SVGIG in the germline V gene (reference sequence). CDR3 DNA sequence: TGTGCCTGGCGGGGACTAGCGGGAGTCGACGGGGAGCTGTTTTTT. Amino acids: CAWRGLAGVDGELFF.

Concerning this clone itself: The junction shows a germline mismatch at one end, possibly a read error. The chain has TRBV6-4 and TRBJ1-1, with a possible D match to TRBD1 (5 bases). The CDR3 is 15 amino acids. Looked up from germline, CDR1 is MRHNA and CDR2 is SNTAGT. CDR3: CASSDPVERGSVRYF. In nucleotides, the CDR3 is TGTGCCAGCAGTGACCCCGTGGAAAGGGGCTCCGTACGCTACTTT.

The chain recombines TRBV6-5 with TRBJ1-2; a possible D gene is TRBD1 (5 bases). The V end was cut by 6 bases, the J end by 3 bases, with 17 bases between. Per the germline V gene, CDR1 is MNHEY and CDR2 is SVGAGI. This CDR3 region has 15 residues. CDR3 coding DNA: TGTGCCAGCAGCAGTAGGGGCAGGGTTTACTATGGCTACACCTTC. It specifies CASSSRGRVYYGYTF.

This chain joins TRBV7-9 and TRBJ2-2, with 10 bases aligning to TRBD2. After removal of 1 base from V and 9 bases from J, the junction contained 8 bases not matched to a gene. Germline values: CDR1 SEHNR, CDR2 FQNEAQ (reference sequence). This CDR3 spans 16 amino acids. The CDR3 region is CASSLVASGRNWELFF. Written as DNA, the CDR3 is TGTGCCAGCAGCTTAGTGGCTAGCGGGAGAAATTGGGAGCTGTTTTTT.

This clone has a handful of counts. V and J are TRBV7-9 and TRBJ2-2; a possible D gene is TRBD1 (6 bases). This CDR3 is built from 15 residues. CDR1 is SEHNR, CDR2 FQNEAQ, per germline (reference sequence). Trimming pared 5 bases from V and 6 bases from J, leaving 16 bases between. CDR3 sequence: CASSDRQGFAGELFF. The CDR3, as DNA: TGTGCCAGCAGCGACAGGCAGGGATTTGCCGGGGAGCTGTTTTTT.

The chain links TRBV4-1 to TRBJ2-1; 14 positions agree with TRBD2. J was trimmed by 10 bases and V by 2 bases; bases with no gene match: 7. This CDR3 region has 16 residues. Germline values: CDR1 MGHRA, CDR2 YSYEKL. CDR3 protein: CASSQLTSGRVREQFF. In DNA form, the CDR3 reads TGCGCCAGCAGCCAATTGACTAGCGGGAGGGTCAGGGAGCAGTTCTTC.

The CDR3 coding sequence is TGCGCCAGCAGCTTAGGGGCAGGGCGCACAGATACGCAGTATTTT. Its protein product is CASSLGAGRTDTQYF. This chain uses TRBV5-1 with TRBJ2-3; D is perhaps TRBD1 (5 bases). The germline V gene encodes CDR1 SGHRS and CDR2 YFSETQ. The CDR3 is 15 amino acids. V was shortened by 2 bases and J by 1 base, with 11 bases between the two germline ends.

The chain employs TRBV5-1 and TRBJ2-3; 10 bases are shared with TRBD1. After removal of 6 bases from V and 3 bases from J, the junction contained 10 bases not matched to a gene. The CDR3 covers 16 residues. From germline, CDR1 is SGHRS and CDR2 YFSETQ. CDR3 region: CASTSLDRGNTDTQYF. CDR3 nucleotide sequence: TGCGCCAGCACCTCCCTGGACAGGGGGAATACAGATACGCAGTATTTT.

This chain connects TRBV7-9 to TRBJ2-1, with a tentative D call TRBD1 (5 bases). The CDR3 consists of 13 residues. V lost 5 bases to trimming and J lost 9 bases, with 14 bases between them. Germline loops: CDR1 SEHNR, CDR2 FQNEAQ (reference sequence). The CDR3 DNA sequence: TGTGCCAGCAGCAGAACAGGTCTCGGTGAGCAGTTCTTC. Residues: CASSRTGLGEQFF.

The genes are TRBV5-1 and TRBJ2-7, with D possibly TRBD2 on 6 matching bases. CDR1 and CDR2 (germline): SGHRS, YFSETQ. The CDR3 is 11 amino acids. V was cut by 4 bases and J by 4 bases, with 6 bases left in between. The CDR3 here is CASSAGYEQYF. In DNA, the CDR3 is TGCGCCAGCAGCGCGGGATACGAGCAGTACTTC.

The V call is TRBV7-2, the J call TRBJ2-3; 8 nucleotides agree with TRBD2. V dropped 5 bases and J dropped 0; count of bases not matched to a gene: 13. CDR3 length equals 18 residues. The germline V gene encodes CDR1 SGHTA and CDR2 FQGNSA. The CDR3 spells CASSRRLAGFTSTDTQYF. The CDR3 nucleotides are TGTGCCAGCAGCCGCAGGTTAGCGGGGTTTACTAGCACAGATACGCAGTATTTT. Looking up the rest from reference TRBV7-2 and TRBJ2-3 gives the full variable domain: GAGVSQSPSNKVTEKGKDVELRCDPISGHTALYWYRQSLGQGLEFLIYFQGNSAPDKSGLPSDRFSAERTGGSVSTLTIQRTQQEDSAVYLCASSRRLAGFTSTDTQYFGPGTRLTVL.

This chain joins TRBV2 and TRBJ2-1, with 11 bases lining up with TRBD2. CDR1 SNHLY and CDR2 FYNNEI come from the germline V gene. The V and J ends lost 8 bases and 7 bases, in that order; junction bases with no gene match: 7. The CDR3 totals 14 residues. CDR3 protein: CASSTSGSINEQFF. Here the CDR3 DNA reads TGTGCCAGCTCTACTAGCGGGAGTATTAATGAGCAGTTCTTC.

The chain combines TRBV2 with TRBJ2-3; TRBD2 might be the D (6 bases). The CDR3 runs 15 residues. The V gene's germline CDR1 is SNHLY and CDR2 FYNNEI. With 5 bases removed from V and 7 bases from J, the gap between germline ends came to 19 bases. The CDR3 loop reads CASSQRGLGLHTQYF. For the CDR3, the DNA is TGTGCCAGCAGTCAGAGGGGACTTGGCCTACATACGCAGTATTTT.

The V call is TRBV18, the J call TRBJ2-7; D not certain. This CDR3 has 13 residues. CDR1 is KGHSH and CDR2 is LQKENI in the germline V gene. V was trimmed by 2 bases and J by 3 bases, leaving 8 bases between them. CDR3 coding DNA: TGTGCCAGCTCACCAGGGCAGGACTACGAGCAGTACTTC. This translates into CASSPGQDYEQYF. Using reference TRBV18 and TRBJ2-7 for the parts outside the CDR3, the full variable domain is NAGVMQNPRHLVRRRGQEARLRCSPMKGHSHVYWYRQLPEEGLKFMVYLQKENIIDESGMPKERFSAEFPKEGPSILRIQQVVRGDSAAYFCASSPGQDYEQYFGPGTRLTVT.

This rearrangement joins TRBV18 to TRBJ2-7; D not certain. V was trimmed by 6 bases and J by 0 bases, leaving 9 bases between them. This CDR3 comprises 13 residues. The germline V gene has CDR1 KGHSH and CDR2 LQKENI. This CDR3 reads CASSLLSSYEQYF. CDR3 nucleotides: TGTGCCAGCTCTTTACTGAGCTCCTACGAGCAGTACTTC.

The chain has TRBV5-6 and TRBJ2-1, with 8 bases that match TRBD2. V lost 0 bases to trimming and J lost 0 bases; unmatched junction nucleotides: 5. Germline lookup yields CDR1 SGHDT and CDR2 YYEEEE. The CDR3 is made up of 17 amino acids. The CDR3: CASSLDLAGTSYNEQFF. In DNA form, the CDR3 reads TGTGCCAGCAGCTTGGACCTAGCGGGTACCTCCTACAATGAGCAGTTCTTC.

The chain uses TRBV19 and TRBJ2-1; the match to TRBD2 covers 7 bases. Germline lookup yields CDR1 LNHDA and CDR2 SQIVND (reference sequence). The CDR3 is 16 residues long. J gave up 3 bases and V 1 base, and 6 bases lay outside the gene matches. The CDR3 DNA is TGTGCCAGTAGTATAGGGCGGGAGACCTTCTACAATGAGCAGTTCTTC. It specifies CASSIGRETFYNEQFF.

The chain carries TRBV7-9 and TRBJ2-7; 7 positions match TRBD1. CDR3 length: 13 amino acids. V shed 3 bases, J shed 2 bases, and the junction held 1 base outside the gene matches. The germline CDR1 and CDR2 sequences are SEHNR and FQNEAQ (reference sequence). The CDR3 sequence is CASSLTGTYEQYF. DNA of the CDR3: TGTGCCAGCAGCTTGACAGGGACCTACGAGCAGTACTTC.

V usage is TRBV6-1 and J usage is TRBJ1-1, with TRBD1 matching over 8 bases. Germline V gene sequence: CDR1 MNHNS, CDR2 SASEGT. V trimming: 3 bases; J trimming: 4 bases; junction bases outside the gene matches: 10. This CDR3 comprises 16 residues. CDR3 sequence (DNA): TGTGCCAGCAGTGAGGGAAGGACAGGGATAGGCACTGAAGCTTTCTTT. Translating it yields CASSEGRTGIGTEAFF.

The chain is built from TRBV2 and TRBJ1-5, with D perhaps TRBD1 (6 bases). Germline CDR1 and CDR2: SNHLY and FYNNEI. The CDR3 is 15 amino acids. V shed 6 bases and J shed 0 bases, with 12 bases lying between them. CDR3 residues: CASSQQGYSNQPQHF. The CDR3 nucleotides read TGTGCCAGCAGCCAACAGGGTTATAGCAATCAGCCCCAGCATTTT. The complete variable domain, with remaining parts taken from reference TRBV2 and TRBJ1-5, reads EPEVTQTPSHQVTQMGQEVILRCVPISNHLYFYWYRQILGQKVEFLVSFYNNEISEKSEIFDDQFSVERPDGSNFTLKIRSTKLEDSAMYFCASSQQGYSNQPQHFGDGTRLSIL.

CDR3 sequence (DNA): TGTGCCAGCACCACGATGCAGGGGGGCTATGGCTACACCTTC. Protein: CASTTMQGGYGYTF. J is TRBJ1-2 and V is TRBV6-5; 7 bases are shared with TRBD1. Germline CDR1 is MNHEY and CDR2 is SVGAGI. The J segment lost 4 bases and the V segment lost 7 bases, leaving 9 bases of the junction unmatched. The CDR3 is 14 residues long.

The chain employs TRBV7-2 and TRBJ2-1, with D unclear. V was trimmed by 1 base and J by 7 bases, leaving 11 bases between them. This CDR3 has 14 residues. Germline CDR1 reads SGHTA; CDR2 reads FQGNSA. CDR3 in DNA: TGTGCCAGCAGCTTAGTGGCTAGGCGTAATGAGCAGTTCTTC. Protein: CASSLVARRNEQFF.

The chain couples TRBV19 to TRBJ1-6, with D possibly being TRBD1 (6 bases). Germline values: CDR1 LNHDA, CDR2 SQIVND (reference sequence). CDR3 size: 18 residues. Trimming removed 4 bases at V and 2 bases at J, with 18 bases between. CDR3 bases: TGTGCCAGTAGTACCCCATCACAGGGTTCGACCTATAATTCACCCCTCCACTTT. Translation gives CASSTPSQGSTYNSPLHF. Supplemented by reference TRBV19 and TRBJ1-6, the full variable domain reads DGGITQSPKYLFRKEGQNVTLSCEQNLNHDAMYWYRQDPGQGLRLIYYSQIVNDFQKGDIAEGYSVSREKKESFPLTVTSAQKNPTAFYLCASSTPSQGSTYNSPLHFGNGTRLTVT.